Reported below is one T cell receptor beta chain. This sample is part of a study of T cell changes during pregnancy in multiple sclerosis. The V end was cut by 2 bases, the J end by 3 bases, with 8 bases between. Germline loops: CDR1 SGDLS, CDR2 YYNGEE. This CDR3 region has 13 residues. The repertoire was sequenced with immunoSEQ multiplex PCR; TCRdb's copy has only in-frame clones and lacks some. The data show under 80,000 clones, roughly 92% seen once. The material sequenced was peripheral blood, taken before pregnancy. This clonotype was obtained from a female donor with multiple sclerosis, enrolled in a pregnancy study. This chain links TRBV9 with TRBJ1-1, with D perhaps TRBD1 (5 bases). The CDR3 nucleotides are TGTGCCAGCAGCGTTGGGGGGTACACTGAAGCTTTCTTT. Protein product: CASSVGGYTEAFF.